This entry lists 32 T cell receptor beta chains sequenced from one sample in a study of early T cells in non-severe SARS-CoV-2 infection. TCRdb fed the 5' RACE reads into MiXCR, producing one record per CDR3 protein. This table has about 73,000 distinct CDR3 sequences, roughly 13% appearing once. Sequencing used whole blood. These TCRs come from an adult who was a healthcare worker with PCR-confirmed SARS-CoV-2 infection or an uninfected control (not recorded which).

This clonotype has a count of ten or more. The chain employs TRBV24-1 and TRBJ2-1; 7 bases match TRBD2. The junction had 4 bases not matched to a gene; V was cut back by 2 bases and J by 4 bases. Germline V gives CDR1 KGHDR, CDR2 SFDVKD. CDR3 size: 15 residues. The CDR3 spells CATSDSGGLYNEQFF. In DNA form, the CDR3 reads TGTGCCACCAGTGATTCGGGGGGTTTATACAATGAGCAGTTCTTC.

The chain employs TRBV7-2 and TRBJ2-7; 9 positions agree with TRBD2. This CDR3 contains 14 residues. V was pared by 5 bases and J by 4 bases, with 6 bases of the junction left unmatched. Per germline, CDR1 SGHTA and CDR2 FQGNSA. The CDR3 DNA is TGTGCCAGCAGCACTTCAAGCGGGGGGTACGAGCAGTACTTC. This sequence encodes CASSTSSGGYEQYF.

The rearrangement uses TRBV12-3 or TRBV12-4 and TRBJ2-1, with D unclear. This CDR3 region has 12 residues. Trimming stripped 3 bases from V and 8 bases from J, with 8 bases between. The CDR3 region has the DNA TGTGCCAGCAGTTTCGACCTGGATGAGCAGTTCTTC. It yields the protein CASSFDLDEQFF.

This clonotype was seen many times. CDR3 sequence (DNA): TGTGCCAGCAGTCGGACAGAAATCTCTGGGGCCAACGTCCTGACTTTC. Translating it yields CASSRTEISGANVLTF. The rearrangement joins TRBV28 to TRBJ2-6, with D perhaps matching TRBD1 (6 bases). Germline V lookup: CDR1 MDHEN, CDR2 SYDVKM. The CDR3 consists of 16 residues. The V gene lost 5 bases and the J gene lost 0 bases, with 11 bases spanning the gap.

This clonotype has just a few counts. The chain employs TRBV6-6 and TRBJ2-2; 7 positions agree with TRBD1. This CDR3 has 15 residues. V trimming: 8 bases; J trimming: 5 bases; junction bases outside the gene matches: 11. The V gene's germline CDR1 is MNHNY and CDR2 SVGAGI (reference sequence). CDR3 nucleotide sequence: TGTGCCAGCCAACCCACAGGGGATTTTACCGGGGAGCTGTTTTTT. Translating it yields CASQPTGDFTGELFF.

This chain joins TRBV28 and TRBJ1-2, with TRBD1 matching 8 bases. V lost 6 bases and J lost 1; bases outside the gene matches: 10. Germline V gene lookup returns CDR1 MDHEN and CDR2 SYDVKM. CDR3 size: 16 residues. The CDR3 DNA follows: TGTGCCAGCAGCTCAGGACAGGGCATGGATAACTATGGCTACACCTTC. Its protein is CASSSGQGMDNYGYTF.

This clonotype was seen at least ten times. The rearrangement links TRBV28 to TRBJ2-1; a weak D match, TRBD2 (5 bases). The germline V and J ends were trimmed by 5 bases and 6 bases, with 20 bases remaining between them. Germline CDR1 reads MDHEN; CDR2 reads SYDVKM. This CDR3 spans 16 amino acids. Here the CDR3 reads CASSAPGSSLSNEQFF. DNA for the CDR3: TGTGCCAGCAGTGCCCCGGGGAGCAGCCTTTCCAATGAGCAGTTCTTC.

This clonotype was recorded at least ten times. This chain links TRBV6-2 or TRBV6-3 with TRBJ2-1; D remains ambiguous. The CDR3 is 12 amino acids. CDR1 and CDR2 (germline): MNHEY, SVGEGT. Between the trimmed V and J ends, which lost 2 bases and 10 bases, there was a span of 9 bases. The CDR3 loop reads CASSYGVREQFF. The CDR3 nucleotides read TGTGCCAGCAGTTACGGGGTTAGAGAGCAGTTCTTC.

The chain recombines TRBV30 with TRBJ2-5; the match to TRBD2 covers 10 bases. V lost 2 bases to trimming and J lost 6 bases; unmatched junction nucleotides: 15. The germline gives CDR1 GTSNPN, CDR2 SVGIG (reference sequence). CDR3 size: 17 residues. The CDR3 loop is CAWSQELAGWRGKTQYF. The CDR3 nucleotides read TGTGCCTGGAGTCAAGAACTAGCGGGGTGGAGAGGGAAGACCCAGTACTTC.

The rearrangement links TRBV11-2 to TRBJ1-3; D remains ambiguous. This CDR3 is 16 amino acids long. Germline V gene data show CDR1 as SGHAT and CDR2 as FQNNGV. Trimming took 1 base from V and 2 from J, leaving 12 bases between them. The CDR3 bases are TGTGCCAGCAGCTTAGGACGAACAGTAACTGGAAACACCATATATTTT. It translates to CASSLGRTVTGNTIYF.

This clonotype appeared a few times. This chain uses TRBV7-6 with TRBJ2-5, with D maybe TRBD1 (6 bases). There are 15 residues in the CDR3. Trimming removed 4 bases at V and 2 bases at J, with 14 bases between. Germline assignment: CDR1 SGHVS and CDR2 FNYEAQ. The CDR3 DNA is TGTGCCAGCAGCTCAGCAGGGGTACAACAAGAGACCCAGTACTTC. This sequence encodes CASSSAGVQQETQYF.

This clonotype was picked up one time. The CDR3 DNA sequence: TGTGCCAGCAGAGGGACAAGCTATGGCTACACCTTC. As protein: CASRGTSYGYTF. V is TRBV6-5 and J is TRBJ1-2; D perhaps matches TRBD1 (6 bases). The ends were cut back, 6 bases at V and 4 bases at J, with 9 bases in the middle. The length of the CDR3 is 12 residues. Germline V gives CDR1 MNHEY, CDR2 SVGAGI.

The chain recombines TRBV28 with TRBJ2-7, with D perhaps given as TRBD1 or TRBD2 (5 bases each). Germline CDR1 reads MDHEN; CDR2 reads SYDVKM. Trimming shortened V by 6 bases and J by 0 bases, and 18 bases separated the two germline ends. This CDR3 contains 16 residues. This CDR3 reads CASSPNWGTNSYEQYF. CDR3 coding DNA: TGTGCCAGCAGCCCCAATTGGGGGACCAACTCCTACGAGCAGTACTTC.

The chain joins TRBV7-9 to TRBJ2-2; 10 nucleotides match TRBD1. The CDR3 has 16 residues. CDR1 is SEHNR and CDR2 is FQNEAQ in the germline V gene (reference sequence). V was pared by 0 bases and J by 9 bases, with 7 bases of the junction left unmatched. The CDR3, as DNA: TGTGCCAGCAGCTTAGCCGGGACAGGGGTTGCACGGGAGCTGTTTTTT. Residues: CASSLAGTGVARELFF.

The chain uses TRBV28 and TRBJ2-5; a possible D gene is TRBD1 (5 bases). In germline, CDR1 is MDHEN, CDR2 SYDVKM. V lost 5 bases and J lost 9, with 16 bases in between. The CDR3 has 13 residues. The chain's CDR3 is CASSLWGIGAQYF. Written as DNA, the CDR3 is TGTGCCAGCAGTCTGTGGGGTATAGGGGCCCAGTACTTC.

The chain carries TRBV7-2 and TRBJ2-5; the D is unclear. This CDR3 has 11 residues. Deletions cut 6 bases from V and 5 bases from J, with 7 bases between. CDR1 SGHTA and CDR2 FQGNSA come from the germline V gene. The CDR3 coding sequence is TGTGCCAGCAGGAGCCAGGAGACCCAGTACTTC. Translation: CASRSQETQYF.

The table lists this clonotype with many counts. The chain combines TRBV11-3 with TRBJ2-2; D is ambiguous. The V and J ends lost 4 bases and 1 base respectively, with 7 bases between them. Germline CDR1 is SGHNT and CDR2 is YENEEA. The CDR3 runs to 14 residues. DNA of the CDR3: TGTGCCAGCAGCTCTAGGATGAACACCGGGGAGCTGTTTTTT. Protein sequence: CASSSRMNTGELFF. The whole variable domain, filled in from reference TRBV11-3 and TRBJ2-2, reads EAGVVQSPRYKIIEKKQPVAFWCNPISGHNTLYWYLQNLGQGPELLIRYENEEAVDDSQLPKDRFSAERLKGVDSTLKIQPAELGDSAVYLCASSSRMNTGELFFGEGSRLTVL.

The rearrangement uses TRBV19 and TRBJ2-1, with TRBD2 matching over 9 bases. Germline V gives CDR1 LNHDA, CDR2 SQIVND (reference sequence). Losses at the gene ends were 5 bases for V and 0 bases for J; bases not matched to a gene: 5. The CDR3 consists of 16 residues. The CDR3 region has the DNA TGTGCCAGTAGTGAGCCGACTAGCGGCTCCTACAATGAGCAGTTCTTC. Translated, it gives CASSEPTSGSYNEQFF.

The rearrangement joins TRBV6-5 to TRBJ2-3; TRBD1 or TRBD2 may be the D gene (5 bases each). Germline CDR1 reads MNHEY; CDR2 reads SVGAGI. The ends were cut back, 2 bases at V and 6 bases at J, with 15 bases in the middle. The CDR3 length is 15 residues. In DNA form, the CDR3 reads TGTGCCAGCAGTTACCGGGACCGGGGCAGGGATACGCAGTATTTT. It encodes CASSYRDRGRDTQYF.

This clonotype was recorded at least ten times. The chain is built from TRBV15 and TRBJ2-2; D gene uncertain. This CDR3 spans 13 amino acids. CDR1 and CDR2 from the germline V gene are LNHNV and YYDKDF (reference sequence). The V gene lost 0 bases and the J gene lost 7 bases, with 6 bases spanning the gap. The CDR3 DNA reads TGTGCCACCAGCAGAGATAGGAACGGGGAGCTGTTTTTT. It specifies CATSRDRNGELFF.

In its sample, this clonotype was seen many times. The chain couples TRBV7-2 to TRBJ1-3, with 8 bases matching TRBD1. The ends lost 5 bases at V and 8 bases at J; junction bases unmatched: 8. Germline V gene lookup returns CDR1 SGHTA and CDR2 FQGNSA. This CDR3 is 14 amino acids long. CDR3 nucleotide sequence: TGTGCCAGCAGCCCCCGACAGGGGACACACACCATATATTTT. Residues: CASSPRQGTHTIYF.

This clonotype was picked up many times. The V and J genes are TRBV7-6 and TRBJ2-7; D possibly matches TRBD1 or TRBD2 (5 bases each). Looked up from germline, CDR1 is SGHVS and CDR2 is FNYEAQ. Deletions cut 6 bases from V and 1 base from J, with 10 bases between. CDR3 size: 13 residues. The CDR3 protein is CASSRGVSYEQYF. CDR3 nucleotide sequence: TGTGCCAGCAGTCGAGGGGTTTCCTACGAGCAGTACTTC. Looking up the rest from reference TRBV7-6 and TRBJ2-7 gives the full variable domain: GAGVSQSPRYKVTKRGQDVALRCDPISGHVSLYWYRQALGQGPEFLTYFNYEAQQDKSGLPNDRFSAERPEGSISTLTIQRTEQRDSAMYRCASSRGVSYEQYFGPGTRLTVT.

This clonotype was seen many times. V is TRBV5-6 and J is TRBJ1-4; tentative D call: TRBD1 (6 bases). The germline gives CDR1 SGHDT, CDR2 YYEEEE. The CDR3 spans 14 residues. The ends were cut back, 4 bases at V and 4 bases at J, with 11 bases in the middle. The CDR3 sequence: CASSVGQLNEKLFF. For the CDR3, the DNA is TGTGCCAGCAGCGTAGGACAGCTTAATGAAAAACTGTTTTTT.

This clonotype showed up many times. The genes are TRBV18 and TRBJ2-7; D gene ambiguous. Trimming took 3 bases from V and 5 from J, leaving 14 bases between them. Germline V lookup: CDR1 KGHSH, CDR2 LQKENI. The CDR3 is made up of 14 amino acids. CDR3 coding DNA: TGTGCCAGCTCACCCCCAGTCACGTCCCACGAGCAGTACTTC. This gives the protein CASSPPVTSHEQYF.

Concerning this clonotype: Given a much more abundant clone one base away, this may be a read error. The rearrangement joins TRBV10-3 to TRBJ1-3; weak D call: TRBD1 (5 bases). The V end lost 4 bases, the J end lost 2 bases, and 15 bases lay between the germline ends. The CDR3 is 16 amino acids. Germline CDR1 and CDR2: ENHRY and SYGVKD. The CDR3 reads CAISGSWDVTGNTIYF. In nucleotides, the CDR3 is TGTGCCATCAGTGGATCCTGGGACGTCACTGGAAACACCATATATTTT.

This clonotype was detected many times. The rearrangement links TRBV6-6 to TRBJ1-2, with D uncertain. Trimming cost V 2 bases and J 3 bases, with 7 bases left between them. CDR3 length: 13 amino acids. Germline CDR1 MNHNY, CDR2 SVGAGI (reference sequence). The CDR3: CASSYGVDYGYTF. CDR3 sequence (DNA): TGTGCCAGCAGTTACGGGGTGGACTATGGCTACACCTTC.

The chain employs TRBV28 and TRBJ2-2; tentatively, D is TRBD2 (5 bases). CDR3 length: 13 residues. V was cut by 7 bases and J by 5 bases, with 11 bases left in between. Germline CDR1 and CDR2: MDHEN and SYDVKM. CDR3 sequence (DNA): TGTGCCAGCATTCTAGTAGCGACCGGGGAGCTGTTTTTT. It yields the protein CASILVATGELFF.

This clonotype was seen ten or more times. CDR3 sequence reads: CASSSTTKRSTEAFF. CDR3 in DNA: TGCGCCAGCAGCTCCACAACCAAGCGAAGCACTGAAGCTTTCTTT. The V call is TRBV5-1, the J call TRBJ1-1; D gene uncertain. The CDR3 covers 15 residues. The germline V gene encodes CDR1 SGHRS and CDR2 YFSETQ. The germline V and J ends were trimmed by 3 bases and 4 bases, with 16 bases remaining between them.

This chain joins TRBV7-9 and TRBJ2-1, with 8 bases aligning to TRBD1. CDR1 is SEHNR, CDR2 FQNEAQ, per germline (reference sequence). V shed 5 bases, J shed 3 bases, and the junction held 6 bases outside the gene matches. The CDR3 is 15 residues long. In nucleotides, the CDR3 is TGTGCCAGCAGCGTGGGACAGGTCCACTACAATGAGCAGTTCTTC. As protein: CASSVGQVHYNEQFF.

This clonotype was observed many times. The chain has TRBV2 and TRBJ2-7; 7 nucleotides agree with TRBD2. Germline V gives CDR1 SNHLY, CDR2 FYNNEI. The CDR3 covers 15 residues. After removal of 6 bases from V and 3 bases from J, the junction contained 11 bases not matched to a gene. This chain's CDR3 is CASSRAPGGLYEQYF. In nucleotides, the CDR3 is TGTGCCAGCAGCCGGGCTCCGGGAGGACTCTACGAGCAGTACTTC. Combining the CDR3 with reference TRBV2 and TRBJ2-7 gives the whole variable domain EPEVTQTPSHQVTQMGQEVILRCVPISNHLYFYWYRQILGQKVEFLVSFYNNEISEKSEIFDDQFSVERPDGSNFTLKIRSTKLEDSAMYFCASSRAPGGLYEQYFGPGTRLTVT.

The chain recombines TRBV29-1 with TRBJ1-2, with D maybe TRBD1 (5 bases). The CDR3 covers 14 residues. The V and J ends lost 2 bases and 0 bases respectively, with 10 bases between them. Looked up from germline, CDR1 is SQVTM and CDR2 is ANQGSEA. This chain's CDR3 is CSVEQTEPNYGYTF. CDR3 coding DNA: TGCAGCGTTGAACAGACAGAACCTAACTATGGCTACACCTTC.

Here the CDR3 reads CASVRTSNTEAFF. For the CDR3, the DNA is TGTGCCAGCGTCAGGACCTCGAACACTGAAGCTTTCTTT. The genes are TRBV12-3 or TRBV12-4 and TRBJ1-1; D remains ambiguous. The CDR3 totals 13 residues. Trimming removed 8 bases from V and 1 base from J, with 11 bases in between.